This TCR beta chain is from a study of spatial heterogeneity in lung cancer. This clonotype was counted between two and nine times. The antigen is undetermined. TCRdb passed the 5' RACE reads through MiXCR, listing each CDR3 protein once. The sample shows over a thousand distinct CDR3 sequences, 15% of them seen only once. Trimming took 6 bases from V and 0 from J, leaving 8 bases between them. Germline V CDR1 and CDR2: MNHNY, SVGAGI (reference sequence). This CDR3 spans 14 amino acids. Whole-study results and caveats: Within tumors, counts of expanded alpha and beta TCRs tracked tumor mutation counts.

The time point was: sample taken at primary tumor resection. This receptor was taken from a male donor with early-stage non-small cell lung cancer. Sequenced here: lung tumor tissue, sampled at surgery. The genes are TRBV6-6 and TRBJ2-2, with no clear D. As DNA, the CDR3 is TGTGCCAGCAGCTGGAACGCGAACACCGGGGAGCTGTTTTTT. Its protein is CASSWNANTGELFF.